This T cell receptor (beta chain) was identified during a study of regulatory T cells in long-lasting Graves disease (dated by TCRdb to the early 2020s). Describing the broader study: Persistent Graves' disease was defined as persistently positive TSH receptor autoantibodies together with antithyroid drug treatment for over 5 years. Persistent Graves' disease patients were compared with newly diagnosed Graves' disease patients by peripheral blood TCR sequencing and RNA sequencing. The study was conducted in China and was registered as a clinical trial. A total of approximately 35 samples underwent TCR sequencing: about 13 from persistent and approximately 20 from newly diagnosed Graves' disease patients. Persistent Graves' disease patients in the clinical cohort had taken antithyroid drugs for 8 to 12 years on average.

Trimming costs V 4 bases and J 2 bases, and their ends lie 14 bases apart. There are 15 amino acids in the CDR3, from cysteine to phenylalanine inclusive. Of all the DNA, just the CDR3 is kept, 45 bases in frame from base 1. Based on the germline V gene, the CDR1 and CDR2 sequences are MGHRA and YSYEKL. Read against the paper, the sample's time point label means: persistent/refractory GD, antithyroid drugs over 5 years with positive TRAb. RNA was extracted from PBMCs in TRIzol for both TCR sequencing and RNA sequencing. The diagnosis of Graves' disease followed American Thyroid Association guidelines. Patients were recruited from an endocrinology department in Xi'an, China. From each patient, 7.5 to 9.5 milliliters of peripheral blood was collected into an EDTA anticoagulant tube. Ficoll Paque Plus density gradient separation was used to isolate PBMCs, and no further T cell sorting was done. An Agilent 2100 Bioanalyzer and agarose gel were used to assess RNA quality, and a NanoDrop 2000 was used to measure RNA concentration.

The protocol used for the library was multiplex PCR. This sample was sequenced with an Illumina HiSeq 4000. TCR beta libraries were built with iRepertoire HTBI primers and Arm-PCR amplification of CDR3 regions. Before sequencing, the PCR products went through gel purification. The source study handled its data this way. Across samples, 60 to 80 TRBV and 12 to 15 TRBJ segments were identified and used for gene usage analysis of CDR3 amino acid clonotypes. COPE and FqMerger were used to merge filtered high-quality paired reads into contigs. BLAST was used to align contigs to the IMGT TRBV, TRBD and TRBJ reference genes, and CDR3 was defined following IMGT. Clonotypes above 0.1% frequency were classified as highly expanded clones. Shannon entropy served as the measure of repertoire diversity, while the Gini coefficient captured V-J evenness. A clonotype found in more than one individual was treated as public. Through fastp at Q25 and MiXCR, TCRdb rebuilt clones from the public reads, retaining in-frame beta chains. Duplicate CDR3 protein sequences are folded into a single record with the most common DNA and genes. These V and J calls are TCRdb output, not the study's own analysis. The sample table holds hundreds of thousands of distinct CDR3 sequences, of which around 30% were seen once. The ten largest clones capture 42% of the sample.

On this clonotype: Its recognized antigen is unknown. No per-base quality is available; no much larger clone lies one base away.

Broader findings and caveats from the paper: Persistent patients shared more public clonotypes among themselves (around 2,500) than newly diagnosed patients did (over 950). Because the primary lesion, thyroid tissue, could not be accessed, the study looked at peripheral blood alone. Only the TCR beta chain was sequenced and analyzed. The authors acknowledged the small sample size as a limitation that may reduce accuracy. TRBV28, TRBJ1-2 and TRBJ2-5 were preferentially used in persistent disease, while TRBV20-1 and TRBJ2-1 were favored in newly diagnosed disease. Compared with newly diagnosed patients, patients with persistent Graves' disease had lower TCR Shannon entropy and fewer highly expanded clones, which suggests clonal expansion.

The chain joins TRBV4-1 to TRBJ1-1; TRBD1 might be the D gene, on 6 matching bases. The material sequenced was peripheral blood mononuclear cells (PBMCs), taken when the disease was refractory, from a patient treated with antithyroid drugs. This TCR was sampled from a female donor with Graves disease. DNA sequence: TGCGCCAGCAGCCCGAGGGGGTCCGCTAACACTGAAGCTTTCTTT. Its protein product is CASSPRGSANTEAFF.